One and the same sample provided the 32 T cell receptor beta chains below, sequenced in a study of cytomegalovirus exposure and HLA in healthy donors. Only in-frame clones appear in the TCRdb table, and some are missing; sequencing was by immunoSEQ multiplex PCR. The table records 250,000 to 400,000 clones, around 90% of them present only once. The sample consisted of PBMCs. The receptors originated from a woman aged 25 to 39 in good health and CMV-seropositive.

The chain recombines TRBV7-6 with TRBJ2-7, with 10 bases lining up with TRBD1. With V trimmed by 5 bases and J by 2 bases, 9 bases remained unmatched. The CDR3 runs 16 residues. Germline V lookup: CDR1 SGHVS, CDR2 FNYEAQ. Here the CDR3 DNA reads TGTGCCAGCAGCCCGACCGCCGGGACAGGGGCCTACGAGCAGTACTTC. Its protein product is CASSPTAGTGAYEQYF. Full variable domain (outside the CDR3, taken from reference TRBV7-6 and TRBJ2-7): GAGVSQSPRYKVTKRGQDVALRCDPISGHVSLYWYRQALGQGPEFLTYFNYEAQQDKSGLPNDRFSAERPEGSISTLTIQRTEQRDSAMYRCASSPTAGTGAYEQYFGPGTRLTVT.

This chain joins TRBV9 and TRBJ2-7; 9 positions agree with TRBD1. V lost 4 bases and J lost 5; bases outside the gene matches: 7. CDR1 and CDR2 from the germline V gene are SGDLS and YYNGEE. The CDR3 sequence is 14 residues long. DNA for the CDR3: TGTGCCAGCAGCCCGGGGACAGGGCGCGACGAGCAGTACTTC. Its translation is CASSPGTGRDEQYF.

The rearrangement joins TRBV11-3 to TRBJ2-7, with D possibly called TRBD1 or TRBD2 (6 bases each). The CDR3 is 14 residues long. V shed 1 base and J shed 3 bases, with 10 bases lying between them. CDR1 is SGHNT, CDR2 YENEEA, per germline. The CDR3 spells CASSLGGGGYEQYF. The CDR3 DNA reads TGTGCCAGCAGCTTAGGTGGAGGGGGCTACGAGCAGTACTTC.

V gene TRBV7-2 combines with J gene TRBJ2-7; no firm D call. The CDR3 is 14 residues long. Looked up from germline, CDR1 is SGHTA and CDR2 is FQGNSA. V was shortened by 1 base and J by 0 bases, with 7 bases between the two germline ends. The CDR3 sequence: CASSLVTTSYEQYF. The DNA for the CDR3 is TGTGCCAGCAGCTTAGTCACCACCTCCTACGAGCAGTACTTC.

This CDR3 is CSVVALAGAEQYF. The CDR3 bases are TGCAGCGTTGTTGCACTAGCGGGGGCCGAGCAGTACTTC. This chain connects TRBV29-1 to TRBJ2-7, with TRBD2 matching over 11 bases. V shed 4 bases, J shed 6 bases, and the junction held 5 bases outside the gene matches. CDR1 SQVTM and CDR2 ANQGSEA come from the germline V gene. This CDR3 has 13 residues.

The chain is built from TRBV7-9 and TRBJ1-6, with 7 bases that match TRBD1. The CDR3 length is 14 residues. Germline V gene sequence: CDR1 SEHNR, CDR2 FQNEAQ (reference sequence). J was trimmed by 10 bases and V by 3 bases; bases with no gene match: 6. CDR3 nucleotide sequence: TGTGCCAGCAGCTTGGAAGGGGGCTGGTCACCCCTCCACTTT. This codes for CASSLEGGWSPLHF.

The V and J genes are TRBV2 and TRBJ2-5, with 9 bases that match TRBD2. J was trimmed by 7 bases and V by 0 bases; bases with no gene match: 15. Germline values: CDR1 SNHLY, CDR2 FYNNEI. CDR3 length: 18 residues. CDR3 amino acids: CASSEARGGVGGGGTQYF. The CDR3 nucleotides are TGTGCCAGCAGTGAAGCGCGGGGGGGTGTGGGAGGTGGTGGGACCCAGTACTTC.

This clone was observed once. V usage is TRBV6-5 and J usage is TRBJ1-1; D call uncertain. V was clipped by 2 bases and J by 5 bases, with 3 bases between them. The CDR3 is 11 amino acids. Germline CDR1 is MNHEY and CDR2 is SVGAGI. The CDR3 loop is CASSYRTEAFF. The CDR3 DNA reads as TGTGCCAGCAGTTACAGAACTGAAGCTTTCTTT.

The rearrangement uses TRBV19 and TRBJ1-1, with TRBD1 matching 10 bases. The CDR3 length is 15 residues. Germline V gene lookup returns CDR1 LNHDA and CDR2 SQIVND (reference sequence). With 5 bases clipped from V and 3 bases from J, the junction kept 6 bases outside the gene matches. CDR3 region: CASSLRTGGDTEAFF. Written as DNA, the CDR3 is TGTGCCAGTAGTCTCCGGACAGGGGGGGACACTGAAGCTTTCTTT.

This chain joins TRBV2 and TRBJ2-3; D is undetermined. With 6 bases removed from V and 4 bases from J, the gap between germline ends came to 8 bases. Germline loops: CDR1 SNHLY, CDR2 FYNNEI. The CDR3 totals 12 residues. As DNA, the CDR3 is TGTGCCAGCAGACCTTTAGCAGATACGCAGTATTTT. Its translation is CASRPLADTQYF.

The chain combines TRBV7-2 with TRBJ1-4; D gene unclear. CDR3 length: 15 amino acids. Germline V gene lookup returns CDR1 SGHTA and CDR2 FQGNSA. Trimming took off 5 bases at V and 0 bases at J, with 10 bases between the two ends. This chain's CDR3 is CASSPGSTTNEKLFF. CDR3 nucleotide sequence: TGTGCCAGCAGCCCCGGGAGTACAACTAATGAAAAACTGTTTTTT.

The rearrangement uses TRBV4-3 and TRBJ2-7; 8 positions match TRBD2. The ends lost 0 bases at V and 3 bases at J; junction bases unmatched: 7. CDR1 is LGHNA and CDR2 is YSLEER in the germline V gene. The CDR3 spans 16 residues. This CDR3 is CASSQEPLAGVYEQYF. The CDR3 DNA is TGCGCCAGCAGCCAAGAACCCCTAGCGGGTGTCTACGAGCAGTACTTC.

This chain uses TRBV5-6 with TRBJ2-7; D remains unclear. V lost 1 base to trimming and J lost 4 bases, with 9 bases between them. The CDR3 spans 13 residues. The germline V gene encodes CDR1 SGHDT and CDR2 YYEEEE. The chain's CDR3 is CASSLSRVYEQYF. CDR3 sequence (DNA): TGTGCCAGCAGCTTGAGTCGAGTATACGAGCAGTACTTC.

The genes are TRBV11-2 and TRBJ1-5; D is perhaps TRBD1 (6 bases). The CDR3 contains 15 residues. V was trimmed by 5 bases and J by 7 bases, leaving 18 bases between them. Germline V gene data show CDR1 as SGHAT and CDR2 as FQNNGV. The CDR3 sequence is CASSTPGGQGQPQHF. The CDR3 DNA is TGTGCCAGCAGCACCCCGGGGGGCCAAGGGCAGCCCCAGCATTTT.

This rearrangement joins TRBV7-9 to TRBJ1-1; D not certain. Deletions cut 3 bases from V and 1 base from J, with 6 bases between. Germline V gives CDR1 SEHNR, CDR2 FQNEAQ (reference sequence). The CDR3 spans 13 residues. The CDR3, as DNA: TGTGCCAGCAGCTTCGGACCGAACACTGAAGCTTTCTTT. Translated: CASSFGPNTEAFF.

This clone was observed a few times. Different DNA sequences within this sample yield the same CDR3. The CDR3 loop is CASSIKPNTEAFF. The CDR3 DNA reads TGTGCCAGTAGTATCAAACCGAACACTGAAGCTTTCTTT. V and J are TRBV19 and TRBJ1-1; no reliable D call. V was clipped by 3 bases and J by 1 base, with 6 bases between them. Germline CDR1 LNHDA, CDR2 SQIVND (reference sequence). This CDR3 contains 13 residues.

The V and J genes are TRBV18 and TRBJ1-1, with D unclear. Trimming took off 3 bases at V and 1 base at J, with 9 bases between the two ends. The germline CDR1 and CDR2 sequences are KGHSH and LQKENI. The CDR3 extends over 14 amino acids. CDR3 sequence reads: CASSPGRTNTEAFF. The CDR3 nucleotides read TGTGCCAGCTCACCGGGTCGGACGAACACTGAAGCTTTCTTT.

The J gene is TRBJ1-5, the V gene TRBV9, with a tentative D call TRBD1 (5 bases). The CDR3 has 16 amino acids. Trimming stripped 0 bases from V and 3 bases from J, with 13 bases between. Looked up from germline, CDR1 is SGDLS and CDR2 is YYNGEE. The CDR3 sequence is CASSVGSGGINQPQHF. The CDR3 coding sequence is TGTGCCAGCAGCGTAGGATCCGGGGGAATCAATCAGCCCCAGCATTTT. Full variable domain (missing parts from reference TRBV9 and TRBJ1-5): DSGVTQTPKHLITATGQRVTLRCSPRSGDLSVYWYQQSLDQGLQFLIQYYNGEERAKGNILERFSAQQFPDLHSELNLSSLELGDSALYFCASSVGSGGINQPQHFGDGTRLSIL.

The J gene is TRBJ2-1, the V gene TRBV27; tentative D call: TRBD1 (6 bases). The germline gives CDR1 MNHEY, CDR2 SMNVEV (reference sequence). The V end lost 6 bases, the J end lost 7 bases, and 10 bases lay between the germline ends. This CDR3 region has 12 residues. The CDR3 here is CASRVGGNEQFF. In DNA, the CDR3 is TGTGCCAGCAGAGTAGGGGGAAATGAGCAGTTCTTC.

This chain connects TRBV2 to TRBJ2-5; D may be TRBD2 (6 bases). The CDR3 is made up of 14 amino acids. Trimming cost V 6 bases and J 5 bases, with 16 bases left between them. CDR1 is SNHLY, CDR2 FYNNEI, per germline. In DNA form, the CDR3 reads TGTGCCAGCAGGAAGCGGGTCCCGGGCGAGACCCAGTACTTC. It codes for CASRKRVPGETQYF.

This clone appeared a few times. The V call is TRBV28, the J call TRBJ1-6; D is ambiguous. Germline assignment: CDR1 MDHEN and CDR2 SYDVKM. The V and J ends lost 7 bases and 10 bases respectively, with 8 bases between them. The CDR3 runs to 11 residues. As DNA, the CDR3 is TGTGCCAGCATGGCTCGGTCACCCCTCCACTTT. This gives the protein CASMARSPLHF.

The chain links TRBV28 to TRBJ2-3; D is ambiguous. The CDR3 is 14 amino acids. Trimming removed 2 bases from V and 6 bases from J, with 12 bases in between. CDR1 is MDHEN, CDR2 SYDVKM, per germline. The CDR3 DNA sequence: TGTGCCAGCAGTTTAGCCGGGTGGCGCGATACGCAGTATTTT. It translates to CASSLAGWRDTQYF. Using reference TRBV28 and TRBJ2-3 for the parts outside the CDR3, the full variable domain is DVKVTQSSRYLVKRTGEKVFLECVQDMDHENMFWYRQDPGLGLRLIYFSYDVKMKEKGDIPEGYSVSREKKERFSLILESASTNQTSMYLCASSLAGWRDTQYFGPGTRLTVL.

The V call is TRBV28, the J call TRBJ1-5; possible D gene TRBD1, 6 bases. The length of the CDR3 is 15 residues. V shed 5 bases and J shed 9 bases, with 20 bases lying between them. Germline CDR1 is MDHEN and CDR2 is SYDVKM. CDR3 nucleotides: TGTGCCAGCAGTCCCCCTCCGGGACACGGGGGGCCCCAGCATTTT. Its translation is CASSPPPGHGGPQHF.

The CDR3 region has the DNA TGTGCCAGCAGCTCATTGGGACAGGAAGAGACCCAGTACTTC. Encoded protein: CASSSLGQEETQYF. The rearrangement links TRBV5-6 to TRBJ2-5; 8 bases line up with TRBD1. The CDR3 loop spans 14 amino acids. The germline gives CDR1 SGHDT, CDR2 YYEEEE. V lost 3 bases, J lost 3 bases, and 4 bases stayed unmatched. Full variable domain (remainder filled in from reference TRBV5-6 and TRBJ2-5): DAGVTQSPTHLIKTRGQQVTLRCSPKSGHDTVSWYQQALGQGPQFIFQYYEEEERQRGNFPDRFSGHQFPNYSSELNVNALLLGDSALYLCASSSLGQEETQYFGPGTRLLVL.

This clone appeared a single time. The chain joins TRBV29-1 to TRBJ2-5, with a tentative D call TRBD2 (6 bases). The CDR3 has 13 residues. The germline V gene has CDR1 SQVTM and CDR2 ANQGSEA. The V and J ends lost 6 bases and 2 bases respectively, with 13 bases between them. Written as DNA, the CDR3 is TGCAGCGTAGATCGGGAGTCGCAAGAGACCCAGTACTTC. It codes for CSVDRESQETQYF.

This clone was recorded only once. CDR3 nucleotides: TGTGCCAGCAGTATGACAGGGTACAATGAGCAGTTCTTC. Residues: CASSMTGYNEQFF. V gene TRBV6-1 combines with J gene TRBJ2-1; TRBD1 matches at 7 bases. Germline V gene data show CDR1 as MNHNS and CDR2 as SASEGT. V lost 5 bases to trimming and J lost 4 bases; unmatched junction nucleotides: 2. The CDR3 is 13 residues long.

This sequence joins TRBV27 and TRBJ2-7, with 9 bases lining up with TRBD1. The germline gives CDR1 MNHEY, CDR2 SMNVEV (reference sequence). The CDR3 totals 15 residues. Trimming took 8 bases from V and 5 from J; bases not matched to a gene: 13. This CDR3 reads CASGKPGQGSHEQYF. For the CDR3, the DNA is TGTGCCAGCGGCAAACCGGGACAGGGATCCCACGAGCAGTACTTC.

The rearrangement links TRBV6-5 to TRBJ2-7, with TRBD2 matching over 10 bases. Germline V gives CDR1 MNHEY, CDR2 SVGAGI. V gave up 8 bases and J gave up 3 bases; unmatched junction bases: 4. The CDR3 covers 13 residues. This CDR3 reads CASSLAGVYEQYF. In nucleotides, the CDR3 is TGTGCCAGCTCCCTAGCGGGAGTCTACGAGCAGTACTTC.

This clone was seen a handful of times. This chain uses TRBV5-1 with TRBJ2-4; 10 nucleotides match TRBD2. The CDR3 has 14 residues. V shed 5 bases and J 8 bases; nucleotides not matched to a gene: 7. CDR1 SGHRS and CDR2 YFSETQ come from the germline V gene. DNA of the CDR3: TGCGCCAGCAGACCTAGCGGGAGTGGTTACATTCAGTACTTC. Translation: CASRPSGSGYIQYF.

This chain uses TRBV27 with TRBJ2-1; D not resolved. Germline CDR1 MNHEY, CDR2 SMNVEV (reference sequence). V lost 6 bases, J lost 7 bases, and 10 bases lay in between. The CDR3 loop spans 12 amino acids. This CDR3 reads CASSAPGNEQFF. Written as DNA, the CDR3 is TGTGCCAGCAGCGCCCCTGGGAATGAGCAGTTCTTC.

The CDR3 DNA reads TGTGCCAGCAGCTTCTTTGGCCTTTCGTTGAGTGATCAAGAGACCCAGTACTTC. This codes for CASSFFGLSLSDQETQYF. The chain uses TRBV5-6 and TRBJ2-5; D is uncertain. Deletions cut 2 bases from V and 2 bases from J, with 22 bases between. Germline CDR1 reads SGHDT; CDR2 reads YYEEEE. The CDR3 runs 18 residues. Full variable domain (rest looked up from reference TRBV5-6 and TRBJ2-5): DAGVTQSPTHLIKTRGQQVTLRCSPKSGHDTVSWYQQALGQGPQFIFQYYEEEERQRGNFPDRFSGHQFPNYSSELNVNALLLGDSALYLCASSFFGLSLSDQETQYFGPGTRLLVL.

The chain uses TRBV25-1 and TRBJ1-5, with a tentative D call TRBD1 (6 bases). The CDR3 is made up of 13 amino acids. Trimming took 6 bases from V and 2 from J, leaving 8 bases between them. CDR1 and CDR2 (germline): MGHDK, SYGVNS. This chain's CDR3 is CASRSGGNQPQHF. The DNA of the CDR3 is TGTGCCAGCAGATCAGGGGGCAATCAGCCCCAGCATTTT.